One sample yielded the 15 T cell receptor beta chains listed below, sequenced in a study of blood T cell repertoires in COVID-19. Produced via immunoSEQ multiplex PCR; TCRdb's table is partial and in-frame only. The repertoire has 150,000 to 200,000 clones, approximately 86% of them found once; the top ten carry over 7%. The sequenced material came from peripheral blood. The receptor set was obtained from a woman aged 80 or over in a cohort sampled during active or convalescent COVID-19.

This clone came up a few times. Different DNA sequences within this sample yield the same CDR3. The V and J genes are TRBV28 and TRBJ1-3; 9 bases are shared with TRBD1. This CDR3 region has 14 residues. The V segment lost 4 bases and the J segment 4 bases; nucleotides outside the gene matches: 2. Germline CDR1 is MDHEN and CDR2 is SYDVKM. The chain's CDR3 is CASSSGQGGNTIYF. In DNA, the CDR3 is TGTGCCAGCAGTTCCGGACAGGGGGGAAACACCATATATTTT.

The rearrangement joins TRBV3-1 (or the pseudogene TRBV3-2) to TRBJ2-2; a possible D gene is TRBD2 (5 bases). The CDR3 sequence is 17 residues long. V shed 7 bases and J shed 1 base, with 19 bases lying between them. The V gene's germline CDR1 is LGHDT and CDR2 YNNKEL (reference sequence). CDR3 nucleotide sequence: TGTGCCAGCAACGGACTCCCACGGTCGAAGAACACCGGGGAGCTGTTTTTT. Translation gives CASNGLPRSKNTGELFF.

J is TRBJ1-6 and V is TRBV7-8; possibly TRBD1 for D (5 bases). Germline V gives CDR1 SGHVS, CDR2 FQNEAQ. The V gene lost 3 bases and the J gene lost 6 bases, with 12 bases spanning the gap. The CDR3 extends over 15 amino acids. In DNA form, the CDR3 reads TGTGCCAGCAGCTTTGGTCAGGGTGCTAATTCACCCCTCCACTTT. Protein product: CASSFGQGANSPLHF.

The chain carries TRBV18 and TRBJ2-1; perhaps TRBD1 as D (6 bases). Trimming left V 4 bases short and J 4 bases short, with 14 bases between. Germline V gene sequence: CDR1 KGHSH, CDR2 LQKENI. CDR3 length equals 15 residues. CDR3 sequence (DNA): TGTGCCAGCTCACAGGGACAAGGAACTTACAATGAGCAGTTCTTC. Its protein is CASSQGQGTYNEQFF.

This clone appeared once. This chain connects TRBV3-1 (or the pseudogene TRBV3-2) to TRBJ2-5; possible D gene TRBD2, 5 bases. The CDR3 extends over 13 amino acids. Germline V gene sequence: CDR1 LGHDT, CDR2 YNNKEL (reference sequence). V shed 4 bases and J shed 5 bases, with 11 bases lying between them. The CDR3 DNA reads as TGTGCCAGCAGCCCTGGGCCGGGGGAGACCCAGTACTTC. As protein: CASSPGPGETQYF.

The chain joins TRBV27 to TRBJ1-2; D is unresolved. The CDR3 extends over 13 amino acids. CDR1 is MNHEY and CDR2 is SMNVEV in the germline V gene (reference sequence). V gave up 2 bases and J gave up 0 bases, with 4 bases separating them. This CDR3 reads CASSLGANYGYTF. The CDR3 DNA reads TGTGCCAGCAGTTTAGGAGCTAACTATGGCTACACCTTC.

This clone came up once. The rearrangement links TRBV30 to TRBJ1-1, with TRBD1 matching over 9 bases. Looked up from germline, CDR1 is GTSNPN and CDR2 is SVGIG (reference sequence). This CDR3 is 15 amino acids long. V trimming: 4 bases; J trimming: 0 bases; junction bases outside the gene matches: 6. The CDR3 reads CAWKGNRGLNTEAFF. Written as DNA, the CDR3 is TGTGCCTGGAAGGGGAACAGGGGGCTGAACACTGAAGCTTTCTTT. The complete variable domain, with remaining parts taken from reference TRBV30 and TRBJ1-1, reads SQTIHQWPATLVQPVGSPLSLECTVEGTSNPNLYWYRQAAGRGLQLLFYSVGIGQISSEVPQNLSASRPQDRQFILSSKKLLLSDSGFYLCAWKGNRGLNTEAFFGQGTRLTVV.

The genes are TRBV5-6 and TRBJ1-2, with a possible D match to TRBD1 (5 bases). There are 14 residues in the CDR3. Germline lookup yields CDR1 SGHDT and CDR2 YYEEEE. V dropped 5 bases and J dropped 7 bases, with 18 bases sitting between them. The CDR3 DNA follows: TGTGCCAGCAGATGGGGGGAAACTAAAGCTGGCTACACCTTC. Protein product: CASRWGETKAGYTF.

The chain recombines TRBV11-2 with TRBJ1-1, with TRBD1 as a possible D gene (6 bases). Germline V gives CDR1 SGHAT, CDR2 FQNNGV. The CDR3 runs to 14 residues. Trimming cost V 1 base and J 4 bases, with 10 bases left between them. Written as DNA, the CDR3 is TGTGCCAGCAGCTTAGGGTTCAGGGGCACTGAAGCTTTCTTT. Translation: CASSLGFRGTEAFF.

The chain combines TRBV2 with TRBJ2-5; TRBD2 aligns across 12 bases. The germline V gene encodes CDR1 SNHLY and CDR2 FYNNEI. Trimming removed 3 bases from V and 5 bases from J; junction bases left unmatched: 7. The length of the CDR3 is 16 residues. The CDR3 spells CASSDLRLAGAETQYF. CDR3 bases: TGTGCCAGCAGTGACCTTCGACTAGCGGGGGCTGAGACCCAGTACTTC. The entire variable domain, with the rest obtained from reference TRBV2 and TRBJ2-5, is as follows: EPEVTQTPSHQVTQMGQEVILRCVPISNHLYFYWYRQILGQKVEFLVSFYNNEISEKSEIFDDQFSVERPDGSNFTLKIRSTKLEDSAMYFCASSDLRLAGAETQYFGPGTRLLVL.

The chain has TRBV6-1 and TRBJ2-7; TRBD1 matches at 9 bases. The length of the CDR3 is 13 residues. From germline, CDR1 is MNHNS and CDR2 SASEGT. This CDR3 reads CASSQATGGEQYV. The CDR3 DNA is TGTGCCAGCAGTCAAGCGACAGGGGGCGAGCAGTACGTC.

The V and J genes are TRBV11-2 and TRBJ2-1; 8 bases are a match to TRBD2. J lost 4 bases, V lost 5 bases, and 10 bases had no gene match. The CDR3 has 16 amino acids. CDR1 and CDR2 (germline): SGHAT, FQNNGV. The CDR3 bases are TGTGCCAGCAGCCAACCCCGCAGCGGGGGTTACAATGAGCAGTTCTTC. This translates into CASSQPRSGGYNEQFF.

V and J are TRBV18 and TRBJ1-3, with TRBD1 as a possible D gene (5 bases). Trimming cost V 3 bases and J 0 bases, with 9 bases left between them. Germline loops: CDR1 KGHSH, CDR2 LQKENI. This CDR3 is built from 15 residues. CDR3 loop: CASSPTETSGNTIYF. The CDR3 DNA follows: TGTGCCAGCTCACCGACAGAGACCTCTGGAAACACCATATATTTT.

This chain links TRBV5-1 with TRBJ2-2; D may be TRBD1 (7 bases). V was clipped by 2 bases and J by 3 bases, with 14 bases between them. Germline V lookup: CDR1 SGHRS, CDR2 YFSETQ. CDR3 length: 16 amino acids. As DNA, the CDR3 is TGCGCCAGCAGCTTCGGCCTCAGGGGGGACACCGGGGAGCTGTTTTTT. Translating it yields CASSFGLRGDTGELFF.

The rearrangement links TRBV2 to TRBJ2-7; D is ambiguous. In germline, CDR1 is SNHLY, CDR2 FYNNEI. Trimming removed 4 bases at V and 1 base at J, with 8 bases between. The CDR3 is made up of 13 amino acids. CDR3 DNA sequence: TGTGCCAGCAGTGTGACTTTATCCTACGAGCAGTACGTC. Amino acid sequence: CASSVTLSYEQYV.